These T cell receptor beta chains were read from a single sample in a study of control samples from healthy donors and cancer patients. The data were produced by immunoSEQ multiplex PCR, yet TCRdb's version contains in-frame clones alone and is incomplete. The sample carries approximately 150,000 clones, about 90% recorded once. Material for sequencing was blood. The receptors stem from a man between 18 and 29 years old in good health. CDR3s include the opening cysteine and the closing phenylalanine or tryptophan. A D gene is named only where the DNA matches it firmly. Size values are once, few and many counts, or a class for expanded clones, and some rows have none.

abundance	d_gene	j_gene	v_gene	CDR3aa	CDR3nt
NA	NA	TRBJ1-2	TRBV6-4	CASSEAGAIANYGYTF	TGTGCCAGCAGTGAGGCAGGGGCCATAGCTAACTATGGCTACACCTTC
NA	NA	TRBJ1-4	TRBV2	CASRGREGNEKLFF	TGTGCCAGCAGGGGCCGGGAGGGTAATGAAAAACTGTTTTTT
NA	NA	TRBJ1-5	TRBV28	CATLPGHLNQPQHF	TGTGCCACCCTACCGGGACACCTCAATCAGCCCCAGCATTTT
NA	NA	TRBJ1-2	TRBV30	CAWKTLVTGGYTF	TGTGCCTGGAAAACCTTAGTAACCGGAGGCTACACCTTC
NA	NA	TRBJ2-3	TRBV19	CASSNGDQAGLTDTQYF	TGTGCCAGTAGTAACGGAGATCAGGCGGGTCTCACAGATACGCAGTATTTT
NA	TRBD2	TRBJ2-3	TRBV28	CASSLGPTLLIAGDTDTQYF	TGTGCCAGCAGTTTAGGGCCCACCCTCCTCATAGCGGGAGACACAGATACGCAGTATTTT
few	NA	TRBJ1-6	TRBV28	CASSSGAANSPLHF	TGTGCCAGCTCCTCGGGGGCAGCCAATTCACCCCTCCACTTT
NA	NA	TRBJ1-2	TRBV10-3	CAISEWTEGYGYTF	TGTGCCATCAGTGAGTGGACAGAGGGCTATGGCTACACCTTC
few	NA	TRBJ1-1	TRBV6-5	CASSYRAGTEAFF	TGTGCCAGCAGTTACAGAGCCGGCACTGAAGCTTTCTTT
NA	NA	TRBJ1-1	TRBV6-5	CASSYSRQMNTEAFF	TGTGCCAGCAGTTACTCTCGGCAGATGAACACTGAAGCTTTCTTT
NA	TRBD1	TRBJ2-7	TRBV4-3	CASSQGQGAVEQYF	TGCGCCAGCAGCCAGGGACAGGGGGCTGTTGAGCAGTACTTC
NA	TRBD1	TRBJ2-7	TRBV28	CASNIQGGEQYF	TGTGCCAGCAATATACAGGGGGGCGAGCAGTACTTC
NA	NA	TRBJ2-7	TRBV2	CASSGGRGPYEQYF	TGTGCCAGCAGTGGTGGACGGGGTCCCTACGAGCAGTACTTC
NA	TRBD1	TRBJ2-7	TRBV5-4	CASRGDRGKVYEQYF	TGTGCCAGCAGAGGGGACAGGGGAAAAGTCTACGAGCAGTACTTC
NA	NA	TRBJ2-6	TRBV9	CASSVTVSSGANVLTF	TGTGCCAGCAGCGTGACAGTCAGCTCTGGGGCCAACGTCCTGACTTTC
NA	NA	TRBJ2-1	TRBV9	CASSPHSGGNEQFF	TGTGCCAGCAGCCCCCACTCCGGCGGCAATGAGCAGTTCTTC
NA	TRBD1	TRBJ1-3	TRBV19	CASSPWDRKNTIYF	TGTGCCAGTAGTCCCTGGGACAGAAAGAACACCATATATTTT